This T cell receptor (beta chain) was captured in a study of PD-1 blockade in classical Hodgkin lymphoma. Study conclusions and caveats: Complete responders possessed baseline diversity comparable to newly diagnosed patients.

The CDR3 loop spans 16 amino acids. CDR1 is LGHNA and CDR2 is YNFKEQ in the germline V gene. The trim removed 4 bases at V and 4 bases at J, leaving 4 bases unmatched. Only in-frame clones appear in the TCRdb table, and some are missing; sequencing was by immunoSEQ multiplex PCR. The data contain over 3,500 clones, around 79% of them singletons. Each and every patient relapsed after autologous stem cell transplantation, and patients got differing brentuximab vedotin exposure. Magnetic negative selection served to purify CD4+ T cells out of PBMCs that had been thawed. Relapsed/refractory classical Hodgkin lymphoma patients had complete, partial or progressive responses. Notes on this clone: Its matching antigen is unknown.

The sequencing here drew on CD4+ T cells from blood, taken at baseline. The gene calls are TRBV4-2 and TRBJ1-4; 12 bases are a match to TRBD1. The source of this sequence is a human donor with classical Hodgkin lymphoma. CDR3 amino acids: CASSRGTGGYNEKLFF. CDR3 sequence (DNA): TGTGCCAGCAGCCGGGGGACAGGGGGCTATAATGAAAAACTGTTTTTT.